The entry below describes one T cell receptor beta chain. Its specificity is not known. These data are taken from a study of graft-versus-host responses after intestinal transplantation. Some clones are missing from TCRdb's copy, which holds only in-frame ones; the method was immunoSEQ multiplex PCR. The table shows 85,000 to 110,000 clones, with approximately 94% occurring only once. CDR3 length: 11 residues. Trimming left V 8 bases short and J 5 bases short, with 6 bases between. CDR1 is MNHNS, CDR2 SASEGT, per germline. The receptor's source is a human donor who received an intestinal transplant. The sample consisted of unstimulated CD8+ T cells sorted from spleen or lymph node cells, taken before intestinal transplant. The V call is TRBV6-1, the J call TRBJ1-4; tentative D call: TRBD1 (5 bases). This CDR3 reads CASAGNEKLFF. CDR3 bases: TGTGCCAGCGCAGGGAATGAAAAACTGTTTTTT.